These 16 T cell receptor beta chains originate from one sample sequenced in a study of T cells in Graves' hyperthyroidism and ophthalmopathy (dated by TCRdb to between 2017 and 2020). To prepare the library, multiplex PCR was applied. The listed sequencing device is Illumina HiSeq 2000. Amplification of TCR beta CDR3 regions was carried out from RNA transcripts. For the first round of RT-PCR on the TCR CDR3, the HTBI primer set was used together with the Qiagen OneStep RT-PCR kit. Using fastp at Q25 and MiXCR, TCRdb reprocessed the public reads and kept productive beta chains. One record per CDR3 amino acid sequence lists the most common genes and DNA. The sample data list roughly 750,000 distinct CDR3 sequences, and around 17% of these were observed just once. The top ten clones comprise around 8% of the sample. The sequencing input was blood. The origin of the receptors is a man younger than 35 with Graves' hyperthyroidism.

This clonotype was detected ten times or more. The rearrangement uses TRBV28 and TRBJ1-5; D is unresolved. V gave up 5 bases and J gave up 5 bases, with 13 bases separating them. CDR1 and CDR2 from the germline V gene are MDHEN and SYDVKM. The CDR3 consists of 14 residues. CDR3 DNA sequence: TGTGCCAGCAGTCTACCTGCGATGCATCAGCCCCAGCATTTT. Its protein product is CASSLPAMHQPQHF. Full variable domain (rest looked up from reference TRBV28 and TRBJ1-5): DVKVTQSSRYLVKRTGEKVFLECVQDMDHENMFWYRQDPGLGLRLIYFSYDVKMKEKGDIPEGYSVSREKKERFSLILESASTNQTSMYLCASSLPAMHQPQHFGDGTRLSIL.

The chain links TRBV7-3 to TRBJ2-7, with D perhaps matching TRBD2 (5 bases). CDR1 and CDR2 from the germline V gene are SGHTA and FQGTGA. Trimming stripped 3 bases from V and 4 bases from J, with 13 bases between. There are 14 residues in the CDR3. CDR3 DNA sequence: TGTGCCAGCAGCTTGCGTTCCGGGAATTACGAGCAGTACTTC. It specifies CASSLRSGNYEQYF.

This clonotype has at least ten counts. This chain links TRBV11-2 with TRBJ2-3, with D hard to call. Trimming cost V 3 bases and J 0 bases, with 10 bases left between them. The CDR3 covers 15 residues. Germline CDR1 reads SGHAT; CDR2 reads FQNNGV. CDR3 in amino acids: CASSFGSTSTDTQYF. CDR3 nucleotide sequence: TGTGCCAGCAGCTTCGGATCGACTAGCACAGATACGCAGTATTTT.

The rearrangement joins TRBV20-1 to TRBJ2-3, with 7 bases identical to TRBD2. The CDR3 is 14 residues long. Germline V gives CDR1 DFQATT, CDR2 SNEGSKA (reference sequence). Trimming took 5 bases from V and 0 from J; bases not matched to a gene: 5. The CDR3 sequence: CSALKAGSTDTQYF. Here the CDR3 DNA reads TGCAGTGCTCTCAAAGCGGGGAGCACAGATACGCAGTATTTT.

The rearrangement links TRBV2 to TRBJ2-1; 8 bases map to TRBD2. CDR3 length equals 17 residues. Trimming at V came to 5 bases and at J to 8 bases, leaving 17 bases not matched to a gene. In germline, CDR1 is SNHLY, CDR2 FYNNEI. The CDR3 sequence: CASSFPAAGGTLDEQFF. CDR3 DNA: TGTGCCAGCAGTTTCCCGGCGGCGGGAGGTACCCTTGATGAGCAGTTCTTC.

Ten or more counts support this clonotype. J is TRBJ2-1 and V is TRBV12-3 or TRBV12-4; 7 nucleotides match TRBD2. V trimming: 5 bases; J trimming: 10 bases; junction bases outside the gene matches: 8. CDR3 length: 13 amino acids. DNA of the CDR3: TGTGCCAGCAGTCTCGGGACTACGGACGAGCAGTTCTTC. Amino acid sequence: CASSLGTTDEQFF.

This clonotype showed up many times. The chain links TRBV24-1 to TRBJ1-2; D is undetermined. CDR3 length: 13 amino acids. V lost 4 bases and J 1 base, leaving 6 bases between the germline ends. Germline V CDR1 and CDR2: KGHDR, SFDVKD. The CDR3 nucleotides read TGTGCCACCAGTGACCGACGTAACTATGGCTACACCTTC. Its translation: CATSDRRNYGYTF.

This clonotype was observed at least ten times. The chain couples TRBV6-1 to TRBJ2-7, with 9 bases lining up with TRBD1. Germline-derived CDR1 and CDR2 are MNHNS and SASEGT. The CDR3 is made up of 15 amino acids. V trimming: 6 bases; J trimming: 2 bases; junction bases outside the gene matches: 8. The CDR3 DNA follows: TGTGCCAGCAGCATAGGGACAGGGCCTACCTACGAGCAGTACTTC. This codes for CASSIGTGPTYEQYF.

V and J are TRBV19 and TRBJ1-5, with a possible D match to TRBD1 (6 bases). Trimming removed 1 base from V and 6 bases from J, with 13 bases in between. This CDR3 comprises 15 residues. Germline V lookup: CDR1 LNHDA, CDR2 SQIVND (reference sequence). CDR3 bases: TGTGCCAGTAGTATAGTCTCAGGGGTCGGTCAGCCCCAGCATTTT. Translated, it gives CASSIVSGVGQPQHF.

A remark on this clonotype: This may come from a read error, since a much larger clone is one base off. CDR3 in amino acids: CASSLGTLYSEQFF. In nucleotides, the CDR3 is TGTGCCAGCAGTTTAGGGACGCTTTACAGTGAGCAGTTCTTC. The chain joins TRBV28 to TRBJ2-1; D could derive from TRBD1 or TRBD2 (5 bases each). This CDR3 spans 14 amino acids. From germline, CDR1 is MDHEN and CDR2 SYDVKM.

This clonotype was observed at least ten times. The chain recombines TRBV12-5 with TRBJ2-1; D remains unclear. The V gene lost 2 bases and the J gene lost 4 bases, with 9 bases spanning the gap. CDR1 and CDR2 (germline): LGHNT, FRNRAP. The CDR3 is made up of 14 amino acids. The CDR3 bases are TGTGCTAGTGGTTTGACCCCCCCGTACAATGAGCAGTTCTTC. Encoded protein: CASGLTPPYNEQFF.

This clonotype was observed many times. The chain recombines TRBV12-5 with TRBJ2-7, with TRBD2 matching over 8 bases. Looked up from germline, CDR1 is LGHNT and CDR2 is FRNRAP. This CDR3 spans 13 amino acids. The CDR3 sequence: CASTGGPTYEQYF. In DNA form, the CDR3 reads TGTGCCTCGACGGGAGGGCCTACCTACGAGCAGTACTTC.

In this sample, this clonotype turned up many times. The chain employs TRBV5-1 and TRBJ2-1; tentatively, D is TRBD2 (5 bases). The germline CDR1 and CDR2 sequences are SGHRS and YFSETQ. The CDR3 loop spans 13 amino acids. V gave up 4 bases and J gave up 9 bases, with 14 bases separating them. Here the CDR3 reads CASSPEVGIEQFF. The CDR3 DNA follows: TGCGCCAGCAGCCCCGAGGTCGGGATTGAGCAGTTCTTC.

This clonotype occurred a few times. The chain has TRBV29-1 and TRBJ1-4; 10 positions agree with TRBD1. Trimming cost V 6 bases and J 2 bases; bases outside gene matches: 0. In germline, CDR1 is SQVTM, CDR2 ANQGSEA. The CDR3 is 13 residues long. The CDR3 bases are TGCAGCGTGACAGGGGGCACTAATGAAAAACTGTTTTTT. Residues: CSVTGGTNEKLFF.

This clonotype was seen many times. The rearrangement uses TRBV29-1 and TRBJ2-1; 8 bases are shared with TRBD2. This CDR3 contains 13 residues. With 5 bases clipped from V and 5 bases from J, the junction kept 5 bases outside the gene matches. Germline V CDR1 and CDR2: SQVTM, ANQGSEA. CDR3 amino acids: CSVTSGYNNEQFF. In nucleotides, the CDR3 is TGCAGCGTTACTAGCGGCTACAACAATGAGCAGTTCTTC.

The rearrangement uses TRBV27 and TRBJ2-7, with 9 bases aligning to TRBD1. The CDR3 spans 14 residues. With V trimmed by 4 bases and J by 3 bases, 4 bases remained unmatched. Germline CDR1 is MNHEY and CDR2 is SMNVEV (reference sequence). This chain's CDR3 is CASSWTGVLYEQYF. In DNA form, the CDR3 reads TGTGCCAGCAGTTGGACAGGGGTTCTCTACGAGCAGTACTTC.